Shown below are 8 T cell receptor beta chains from a single sample sequenced in a study of shared clonotypes between healthy human individuals. Naive CD8 isolation took CD45RO-negative cells positively selected for CCR7 and excluded terminally differentiated effector memory CD45RA+ cells. Libraries were prepared by immunoSEQ multiplex PCR; TCRdb keeps only in-frame clonotypes and omits some of them. The repertoire holds a few million clones, about 94% seen once, with approximately 1.7% in the top ten. The material sequenced was naive CD8+ T cells from PBMCs. The source is a man younger than 35 in good health. Some clones in this sample may be carry-over from other donors' samples.

This clone was picked up one time. V and J are TRBV4-3 and TRBJ1-1, with D unclear. The germline V gene has CDR1 LGHNA and CDR2 YSLEER. The CDR3 spans 14 residues. Trimming removed 1 base from V and 0 bases from J, with 6 bases in between. CDR3 nucleotides: TGCGCCAGCAGCCAAGGGATCCTGAACACTGAAGCTTTCTTT. Amino acids: CASSQGILNTEAFF.

This clone showed up just once. This chain uses TRBV27 with TRBJ2-6, with 12 positions matching TRBD1. The CDR3 extends over 18 amino acids. With 7 bases clipped from V and 2 bases from J, the junction kept 9 bases outside the gene matches. Germline V lookup: CDR1 MNHEY, CDR2 SMNVEV (reference sequence). The CDR3 here is CASNPGTGGGAGANVLTF. CDR3 coding DNA: TGTGCCAGCAACCCCGGGACAGGGGGCGGGGCTGGGGCCAACGTCCTGACTTTC.

This rearrangement joins TRBV10-3 to TRBJ2-5; D is ambiguous. The last part of the DNA fits TRBJ2-7 better; the J call may be wrong. Germline CDR1 ENHRY, CDR2 SYGVKD. The length of the CDR3 is 14 residues. The chain's CDR3 is CAISELGVSYEQYF. The CDR3 DNA reads as TGTGCCATCAGTGAACTTGGGGTTTCCTACGAGCAGTACTTC.

The chain links TRBV25-1 to TRBJ2-5; perhaps TRBD2 as D (5 bases). This CDR3 has 13 amino acids. V lost 10 bases to trimming and J lost 0 bases, with 12 bases between them. CDR1 MGHDK and CDR2 SYGVNS come from the germline V gene. CDR3 nucleotides: TGTGCCACTCTAGCCCGGTACCAAGAGACCCAGTACTTC. Encoded protein: CATLARYQETQYF.

The chain couples TRBV2 to TRBJ1-2; D is uncertain. The CDR3 has 13 residues. Germline V gene data show CDR1 as SNHLY and CDR2 as FYNNEI. V lost 8 bases and J lost 5, with 15 bases in between. The CDR3 region is CASRGSFGYGYTF. As DNA, the CDR3 is TGTGCCAGCCGAGGATCCTTCGGGTATGGCTACACCTTC.

V usage is TRBV27 and J usage is TRBJ2-2; D call uncertain. This CDR3 has 16 residues. Germline V CDR1 and CDR2: MNHEY, SMNVEV (reference sequence). Trimming took 4 bases from V and 8 from J, leaving 20 bases between them. The CDR3 DNA sequence: TGTGCCAGCAGTTCCAAAGTCGGACCACCCTGGGGGGAGCTGTTTTTT. Its translation: CASSSKVGPPWGELFF.

This clone was counted a single time. V gene TRBV9 combines with J gene TRBJ2-3; 7 bases are a match to TRBD2. Trimming at V came to 1 base and at J to 2 bases, leaving 16 bases not matched to a gene. This CDR3 region has 19 residues. Germline lookup yields CDR1 SGDLS and CDR2 YYNGEE. The chain's CDR3 is CASSVPLIGTTPYTDTQYF. CDR3 sequence (DNA): TGTGCCAGCAGCGTACCCCTAATAGGGACTACCCCCTACACAGATACGCAGTATTTT.

The rearrangement uses TRBV10-2 and TRBJ2-3; perhaps TRBD2 as D (6 bases). The ends were cut back, 4 bases at V and 4 bases at J, with 21 bases in the middle. The CDR3 runs to 17 residues. The germline gives CDR1 WSHSY, CDR2 SAAADI. The CDR3 nucleotides read TGCGCCAGCAGTGTGGGGTATGGCGGGACGGTCCCAGATACGCAGTATTTT. It yields the protein CASSVGYGGTVPDTQYF.